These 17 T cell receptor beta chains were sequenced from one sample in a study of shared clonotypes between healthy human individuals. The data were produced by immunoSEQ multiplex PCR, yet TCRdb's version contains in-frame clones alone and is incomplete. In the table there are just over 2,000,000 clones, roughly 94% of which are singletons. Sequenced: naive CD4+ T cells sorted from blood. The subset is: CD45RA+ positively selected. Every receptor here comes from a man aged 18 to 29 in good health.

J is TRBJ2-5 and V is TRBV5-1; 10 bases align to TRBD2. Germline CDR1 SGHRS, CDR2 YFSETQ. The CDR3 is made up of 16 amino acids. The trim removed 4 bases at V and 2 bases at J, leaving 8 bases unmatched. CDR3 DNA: TGCGCCAGCAGCACCATAGCGGGGGGCCGACAAGAGACCCAGTACTTC. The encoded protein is CASSTIAGGRQETQYF.

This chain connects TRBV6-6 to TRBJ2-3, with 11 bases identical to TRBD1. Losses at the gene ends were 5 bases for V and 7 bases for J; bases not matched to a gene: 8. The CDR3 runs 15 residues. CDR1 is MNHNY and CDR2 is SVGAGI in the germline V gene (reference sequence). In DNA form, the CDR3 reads TGTGCCAGCAGTGACGCCGGGACAGGGGGTAATACGCAGTATTTT. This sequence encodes CASSDAGTGGNTQYF.

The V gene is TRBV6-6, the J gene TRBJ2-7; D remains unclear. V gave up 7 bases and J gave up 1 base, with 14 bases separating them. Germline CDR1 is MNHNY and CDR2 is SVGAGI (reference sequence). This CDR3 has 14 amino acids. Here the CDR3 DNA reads TGTGCCAGCAAAAGTAGGACCAGTTCCTACGAGCAGTACTTC. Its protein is CASKSRTSSYEQYF.

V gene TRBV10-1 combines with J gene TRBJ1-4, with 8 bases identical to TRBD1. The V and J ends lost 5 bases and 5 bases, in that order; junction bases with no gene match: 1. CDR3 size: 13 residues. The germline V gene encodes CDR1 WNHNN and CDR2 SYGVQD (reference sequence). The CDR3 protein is CASSSGGNEKLFF. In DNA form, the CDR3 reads TGCGCCAGCAGTTCAGGGGGCAATGAAAAACTGTTTTTT.

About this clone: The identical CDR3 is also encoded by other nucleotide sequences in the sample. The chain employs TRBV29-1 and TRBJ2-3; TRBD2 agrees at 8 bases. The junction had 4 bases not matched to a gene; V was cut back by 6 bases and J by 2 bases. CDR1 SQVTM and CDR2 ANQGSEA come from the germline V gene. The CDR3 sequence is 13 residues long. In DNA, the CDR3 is TGCAGCGTCGGGGGGGCTTCCACAGATACGCAGTATTTT. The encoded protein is CSVGGASTDTQYF.

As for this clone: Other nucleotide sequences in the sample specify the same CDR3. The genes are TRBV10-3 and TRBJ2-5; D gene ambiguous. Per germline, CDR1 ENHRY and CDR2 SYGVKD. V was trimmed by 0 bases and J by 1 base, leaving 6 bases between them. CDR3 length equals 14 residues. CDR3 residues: CAISESGSQETQYF. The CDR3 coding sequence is TGTGCCATCAGTGAGTCAGGAAGCCAAGAGACCCAGTACTTC.

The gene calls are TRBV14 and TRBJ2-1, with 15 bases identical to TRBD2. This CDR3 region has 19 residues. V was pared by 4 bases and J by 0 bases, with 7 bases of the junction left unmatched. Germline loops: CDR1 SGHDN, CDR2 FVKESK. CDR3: CASSRGLAGGRSSYNEQFF. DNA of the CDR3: TGTGCCAGCAGCCGGGGACTAGCGGGGGGCCGGAGCTCCTACAATGAGCAGTTCTTC.

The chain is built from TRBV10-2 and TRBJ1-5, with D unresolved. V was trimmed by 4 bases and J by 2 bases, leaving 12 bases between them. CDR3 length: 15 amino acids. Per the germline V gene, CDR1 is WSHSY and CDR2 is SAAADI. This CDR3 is CASSVSGRGNQPQHF. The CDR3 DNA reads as TGCGCCAGCAGTGTATCGGGCAGAGGCAATCAGCCCCAGCATTTT.

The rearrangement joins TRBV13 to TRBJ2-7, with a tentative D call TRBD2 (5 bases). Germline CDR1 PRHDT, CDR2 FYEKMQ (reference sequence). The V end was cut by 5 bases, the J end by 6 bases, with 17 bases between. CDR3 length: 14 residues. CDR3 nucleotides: TGTGCCAGCAGCGCCACTAGGTCTGGGCTCGAGCAGTACTTC. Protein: CASSATRSGLEQYF. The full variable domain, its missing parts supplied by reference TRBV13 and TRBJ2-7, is AAGVIQSPRHLIKEKRETATLKCYPIPRHDTVYWYQQGPGQDPQFLISFYEKMQSDKGSIPDRFSAQQFSDYHSELNMSSLELGDSALYFCASSATRSGLEQYFGPGTRLTVT.

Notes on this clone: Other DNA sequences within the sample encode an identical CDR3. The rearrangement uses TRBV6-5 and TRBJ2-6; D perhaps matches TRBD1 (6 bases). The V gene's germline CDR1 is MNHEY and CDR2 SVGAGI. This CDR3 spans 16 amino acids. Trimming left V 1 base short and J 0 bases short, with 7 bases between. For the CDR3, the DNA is TGTGCCAGCAGTTACTTAGGGGGCTCTGGGGCCAACGTCCTGACTTTC. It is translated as CASSYLGGSGANVLTF.

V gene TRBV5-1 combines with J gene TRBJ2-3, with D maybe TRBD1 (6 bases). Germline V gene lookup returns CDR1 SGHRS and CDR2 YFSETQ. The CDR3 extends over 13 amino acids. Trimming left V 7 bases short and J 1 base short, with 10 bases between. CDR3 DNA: TGCGCCAGCGGGGGACAACGCACAGATACGCAGTATTTT. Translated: CASGGQRTDTQYF.

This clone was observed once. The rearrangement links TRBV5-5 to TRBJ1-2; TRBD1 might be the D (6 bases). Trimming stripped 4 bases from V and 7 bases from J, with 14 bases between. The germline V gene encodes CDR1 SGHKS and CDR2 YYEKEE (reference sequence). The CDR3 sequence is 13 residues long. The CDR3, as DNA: TGTGCCAGCAGCGTCATGGGGGCGGTTGGCTACACCTTC. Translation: CASSVMGAVGYTF.

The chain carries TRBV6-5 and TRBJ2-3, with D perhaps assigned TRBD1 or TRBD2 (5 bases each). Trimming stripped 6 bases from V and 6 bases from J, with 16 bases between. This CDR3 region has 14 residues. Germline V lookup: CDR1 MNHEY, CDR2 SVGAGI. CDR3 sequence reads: CASSPGASGDTQYF. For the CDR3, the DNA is TGTGCCAGCAGCCCCGGGGCCTCGGGGGATACGCAGTATTTT.

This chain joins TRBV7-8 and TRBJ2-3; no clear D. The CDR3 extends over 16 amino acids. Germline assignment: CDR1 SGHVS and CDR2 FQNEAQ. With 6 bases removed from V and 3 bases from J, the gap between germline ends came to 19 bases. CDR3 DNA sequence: TGTGCCAGCAGACCCGGACGGTGGGTGCGGACAGATACGCAGTATTTT. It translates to CASRPGRWVRTDTQYF.

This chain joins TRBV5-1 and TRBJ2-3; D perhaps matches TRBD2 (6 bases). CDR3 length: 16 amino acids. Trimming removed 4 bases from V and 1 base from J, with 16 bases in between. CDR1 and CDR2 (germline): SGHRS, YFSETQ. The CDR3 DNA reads TGCGCCAGCAGCCCGCAGACTAGTACTGGCACAGATACGCAGTATTTT. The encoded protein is CASSPQTSTGTDTQYF.

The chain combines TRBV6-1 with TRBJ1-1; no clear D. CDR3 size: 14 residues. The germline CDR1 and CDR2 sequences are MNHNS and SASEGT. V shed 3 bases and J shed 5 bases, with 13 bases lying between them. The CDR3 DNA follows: TGTGCCAGCAGTGAGTTCCGGGGAGCTACTGAAGCTTTCTTT. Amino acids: CASSEFRGATEAFF.

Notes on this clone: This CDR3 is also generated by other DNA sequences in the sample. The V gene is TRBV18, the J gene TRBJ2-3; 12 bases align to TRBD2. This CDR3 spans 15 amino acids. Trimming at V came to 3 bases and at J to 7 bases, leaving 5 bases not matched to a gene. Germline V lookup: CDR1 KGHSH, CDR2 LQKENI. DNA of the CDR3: TGTGCCAGCTCACCTCTAGCGGGAGGGCCGAATACGCAGTATTTT. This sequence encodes CASSPLAGGPNTQYF.